A single sample is the source of the 28 T cell receptor beta chains below, sequenced in a study of shared clonotypes between healthy human individuals. Libraries were prepared by immunoSEQ multiplex PCR; TCRdb keeps only in-frame clonotypes and omits some of them. There are some 660,000 clones in the sample; around four fifths occur only once, and under 2% lies in the top ten. Sequencing was performed on memory CD4+ T cells sorted from blood. Subset noted: CD45RA-negative fraction. These TCRs come from a woman younger than 45 in good health.

The gene calls are TRBV7-8 and TRBJ2-1; D gene uncertain. This CDR3 contains 12 residues. Trimming removed 7 bases from V and 6 bases from J, with 10 bases in between. Germline CDR1 reads SGHVS; CDR2 reads FQNEAQ. Here the CDR3 DNA reads TGTGCCAGCACCACCGCCTCCAATGAGCAGTTCTTC. Protein product: CASTTASNEQFF. Complete variable domain (other parts from reference TRBV7-8 and TRBJ2-1): GAGVSQSPRYKVAKRGQDVALRCDPISGHVSLFWYQQALGQGPEFLTYFQNEAQLDKSGLPSDRFFAERPEGSVSTLKIQRTQQEDSAVYLCASTTASNEQFFGPGTRLTVL.

The CDR3, as DNA: TGCGCCAGCAGCCTTGCGGCAGGTGGGTACAATGAGCAGTTCTTC. This sequence encodes CASSLAAGGYNEQFF. The chain has TRBV4-1 and TRBJ2-1; unclear D gene. The CDR3 extends over 15 amino acids. V was shortened by 4 bases and J by 4 bases, with 14 bases between the two germline ends. Germline assignment: CDR1 MGHRA and CDR2 YSYEKL.

The gene calls are TRBV7-9 and TRBJ1-5; D is ambiguous. Trimming shortened V by 1 base and J by 6 bases, and 10 bases separated the two germline ends. Germline V gene sequence: CDR1 SEHNR, CDR2 FQNEAQ (reference sequence). The CDR3 has 14 residues. This CDR3 is CASSLGIGIQPQHF. Here the CDR3 DNA reads TGTGCCAGCAGCTTAGGGATAGGGATTCAGCCCCAGCATTTT.

The CDR3 reads CASSPPHGGHSYEQYF. For the CDR3, the DNA is TGTGCCAGCAGCCCCCCCCACGGGGGGCACTCCTACGAGCAGTACTTC. The V call is TRBV13, the J call TRBJ2-7, with D perhaps TRBD2 (7 bases). Germline V gives CDR1 PRHDT, CDR2 FYEKMQ (reference sequence). The ends were cut back, 5 bases at V and 0 bases at J, with 17 bases in the middle. The CDR3 is made up of 16 amino acids.

CDR3 nucleotide sequence: TGCAGCGTTGAGGATAGGCCCGACGACAATGAGCAGTTCTTC. Encoded protein: CSVEDRPDDNEQFF. The V gene is TRBV29-1, the J gene TRBJ2-1; D unclear. CDR1 and CDR2 (germline): SQVTM, ANQGSEA. The CDR3 is made up of 14 amino acids. V shed 3 bases and J shed 5 bases, with 14 bases lying between them.

To note about this clone: This specimen includes other DNA sequences encoding the same CDR3. The chain joins TRBV28 to TRBJ1-4, with TRBD1 as a possible D gene (6 bases). Between the trimmed V and J ends, which lost 4 bases and 1 base, there was a span of 10 bases. Germline-derived CDR1 and CDR2 are MDHEN and SYDVKM. The CDR3 consists of 15 residues. The CDR3 here is CASSSEGGTNEKLFF. In DNA form, the CDR3 reads TGTGCCAGCAGTTCTGAAGGGGGAACTAATGAAAAACTGTTTTTT.

The chain joins TRBV15 to TRBJ1-1; 7 bases line up with TRBD1. This CDR3 region has 15 residues. Per the germline V gene, CDR1 is LNHNV and CDR2 is YYDKDF (reference sequence). Trimming cost V 0 bases and J 1 base; bases outside gene matches: 2. The CDR3 protein is CATSRDPGGNTEAFF. CDR3 sequence (DNA): TGTGCCACCAGCAGAGACCCAGGGGGGAACACTGAAGCTTTCTTT.

This clone has a handful of counts. This rearrangement joins TRBV7-8 to TRBJ1-3; tentative D call: TRBD1 (5 bases). This CDR3 spans 18 amino acids. V was trimmed by 1 base and J by 2 bases, leaving 18 bases between them. Germline V gene lookup returns CDR1 SGHVS and CDR2 FQNEAQ. The CDR3 region is CASSLGPPPRATGNTIYF. CDR3 DNA sequence: TGTGCCAGCAGCTTAGGTCCCCCTCCCAGGGCGACTGGAAACACCATATATTTT.

Comment on this clone: Within the sample, other DNA sequences also encode this same CDR3. The chain links TRBV2 to TRBJ1-1, with D hard to call. This CDR3 region has 13 residues. Germline CDR1 reads SNHLY; CDR2 reads FYNNEI. V lost 4 bases to trimming and J lost 1 base, with 7 bases between them. The CDR3 reads CASSGVGNTEAFF. The CDR3 nucleotides read TGTGCCAGCAGTGGCGTCGGGAACACTGAAGCTTTCTTT.

The gene calls are TRBV10-3 and TRBJ1-2; 7 bases fit TRBD1. The V gene end was trimmed by 4 bases and the J gene end by 8 bases; junction bases not matched to a gene: 10. CDR3 length: 14 amino acids. Germline V CDR1 and CDR2: ENHRY, SYGVKD. The CDR3 protein is CAISGADRERGYTF. The CDR3 DNA reads as TGTGCCATCAGTGGGGCAGACAGGGAGAGAGGCTACACCTTC.

The chain recombines TRBV25-1 with TRBJ1-4; TRBD1 might be the D (5 bases). The ends were cut back, 1 base at V and 3 bases at J, with 12 bases in the middle. The CDR3 is made up of 16 amino acids. The germline V gene encodes CDR1 MGHDK and CDR2 SYGVNS. The CDR3 loop is CASSESVRGSNEKLFF. The CDR3 region has the DNA TGTGCCAGCAGTGAATCAGTCCGGGGGTCTAATGAAAAACTGTTTTTT. Based on the CDR3 plus reference TRBV25-1 and TRBJ1-4, the full variable domain is EADIYQTPRYLVIGTGKKITLECSQTMGHDKMYWYQQDPGMELHLIHYSYGVNSTEKGDLSSESTVSRIRTEHFPLTLESARPSHTSQYLCASSESVRGSNEKLFFGSGTQLSVL.

The chain links TRBV25-1 to TRBJ1-5; D is ambiguous. The CDR3 spans 15 residues. V was shortened by 3 bases and J by 2 bases, with 11 bases between the two germline ends. Germline V gives CDR1 MGHDK, CDR2 SYGVNS. CDR3 loop: CASSDGGLGNQPQHF. CDR3 bases: TGTGCCAGCAGTGATGGTGGCCTCGGCAATCAGCCCCAGCATTTT.

The chain joins TRBV7-2 to TRBJ2-7; weak D call: TRBD2 (6 bases). Trimming cost V 3 bases and J 6 bases, with 15 bases left between them. Germline V gene data show CDR1 as SGHTA and CDR2 as FQGNSA. The CDR3 totals 14 residues. The CDR3 protein is CASSFARDSLEQYF. In nucleotides, the CDR3 is TGTGCCAGCAGCTTTGCCCGGGACTCCCTCGAGCAGTACTTC.

The rearrangement uses TRBV5-1 and TRBJ2-2; D is unresolved. With 6 bases removed from V and 3 bases from J, the gap between germline ends came to 15 bases. CDR1 is SGHRS and CDR2 is YFSETQ in the germline V gene. The CDR3 has 15 residues. The CDR3 DNA follows: TGCGCCAGCAAGCGAACCCCGGTGGACACCGGGGAGCTGTTTTTT. This sequence encodes CASKRTPVDTGELFF.

This clone was seen ten or more times. The rearrangement joins TRBV6-5 to TRBJ2-7; D is possibly TRBD1 (6 bases). Germline loops: CDR1 MNHEY, CDR2 SVGAGI. The CDR3 runs to 15 residues. V gave up 6 bases and J gave up 3 bases, with 18 bases separating them. The CDR3 loop is CASRTTKGDRYEQYF. In nucleotides, the CDR3 is TGTGCCAGCAGAACCACGAAGGGGGACCGCTACGAGCAGTACTTC.

This clone was detected a few times. This sequence joins TRBV2 and TRBJ2-7; 11 positions match TRBD2. J was trimmed by 5 bases and V by 6 bases; bases with no gene match: 6. Per germline, CDR1 SNHLY and CDR2 FYNNEI. The CDR3 length is 14 residues. The CDR3 here is CASSLLAGVNEQYF. CDR3 sequence (DNA): TGTGCCAGCAGCTTACTAGCGGGAGTTAACGAGCAGTACTTC.

V usage is TRBV7-8 and J usage is TRBJ2-7; a weak D match, TRBD1 (5 bases). With 2 bases removed from V and 1 base from J, the gap between germline ends came to 18 bases. Germline CDR1 and CDR2: SGHVS and FQNEAQ. The CDR3 is 17 residues long. CDR3 coding DNA: TGTGCCAGCAGCTTACAACGCGACAGAATGGGATCCTACGAGCAGTACTTC. Its translation: CASSLQRDRMGSYEQYF.

The V call is TRBV2, the J call TRBJ2-7; 7 nucleotides agree with TRBD2. With V trimmed by 5 bases and J by 3 bases, 7 bases remained unmatched. This CDR3 is built from 14 residues. Looked up from germline, CDR1 is SNHLY and CDR2 is FYNNEI. CDR3 in DNA: TGTGCCAGCAGTTTTCCAGCGGGAAGCTACGAGCAGTACTTC. Its translation is CASSFPAGSYEQYF. Complete variable domain (other parts from reference TRBV2 and TRBJ2-7): EPEVTQTPSHQVTQMGQEVILRCVPISNHLYFYWYRQILGQKVEFLVSFYNNEISEKSEIFDDQFSVERPDGSNFTLKIRSTKLEDSAMYFCASSFPAGSYEQYFGPGTRLTVT.

The chain has TRBV4-1 and TRBJ1-3, with TRBD1 matching over 7 bases. The germline V gene encodes CDR1 MGHRA and CDR2 YSYEKL. The CDR3 has 18 residues. V shed 0 bases and J 3 bases; nucleotides not matched to a gene: 11. CDR3 nucleotide sequence: TGCGCCAGCAGCCAAGATGTATTGCAGACAGGGTATGGAAACACCATATATTTT. Translating gives CASSQDVLQTGYGNTIYF.

V and J are TRBV6-5 and TRBJ2-7; tentatively, D is TRBD1 or TRBD2 (5 bases each). This CDR3 comprises 16 residues. V dropped 2 bases and J dropped 3 bases, with 17 bases sitting between them. Germline values: CDR1 MNHEY, CDR2 SVGAGI. The CDR3 loop reads CASSYGSGTGYYEQYF. The CDR3 DNA sequence: TGTGCCAGCAGTTACGGGTCCGGGACGGGTTACTACGAGCAGTACTTC.

This chain connects TRBV7-9 to TRBJ2-4; possibly TRBD1 for D (5 bases). Deletions cut 1 base from V and 0 bases from J, with 7 bases between. This CDR3 region has 15 residues. Germline lookup yields CDR1 SEHNR and CDR2 FQNEAQ (reference sequence). For the CDR3, the DNA is TGTGCCAGCAGCTTAGGGACACTAGCCAAAAACATTCAGTACTTC. Encoded protein: CASSLGTLAKNIQYF.

The chain links TRBV30 to TRBJ2-5, with D unresolved. The J call may be wrong; the DNA end is better matched by TRBJ2-7. There are 11 residues in the CDR3. Looked up from germline, CDR1 is GTSNPN and CDR2 is SVGIG (reference sequence). In nucleotides, the CDR3 is TGTGCCTGGAGTTCCAGGAACGAGCAGTACTTC. Amino acids: CAWSSRNEQYF.

The chain employs TRBV9 and TRBJ1-1, with 7 bases aligning to TRBD1. V dropped 4 bases and J dropped 4; count of bases not matched to a gene: 13. Looked up from germline, CDR1 is SGDLS and CDR2 is YYNGEE. The CDR3 covers 16 residues. The CDR3 DNA is TGTGCCAGCAGCTCGAGCCCTCAGGGGGTCGGCACTGAAGCTTTCTTT. Translating it yields CASSSSPQGVGTEAFF.

The chain recombines TRBV18 with TRBJ2-7; D might be TRBD1 (5 bases). V gave up 2 bases and J gave up 0 bases, with 8 bases separating them. CDR3 length: 14 amino acids. Germline V gene data show CDR1 as KGHSH and CDR2 as LQKENI. This chain's CDR3 is CASSPERGSYEQYF. The DNA of the CDR3 is TGTGCCAGCTCACCAGAAAGGGGCTCCTACGAGCAGTACTTC.

V gene TRBV21-1 combines with J gene TRBJ2-7; the table's D call, TRBD2, has no DNA check behind it. TRBV21-1 is reported as a pseudogene. The CDR3 is 19 amino acids. CDR3 region: CASSKEGSSRLPGYYKQYF. As DNA, the CDR3 is TGTGCCAGCAGCAAGGAGGGGTCGAGCAGACTGCCAGGCTACTACAAGCAGTACTTC.

The chain couples TRBV19 to TRBJ1-4; perhaps TRBD1 as D (6 bases). The CDR3 is 15 amino acids. Germline V gives CDR1 LNHDA, CDR2 SQIVND (reference sequence). V lost 7 bases and J lost 3, with 15 bases in between. The CDR3 is CASTDRGYANEKLFF. DNA for the CDR3: TGTGCCAGTACCGATAGGGGGTATGCTAATGAAAAACTGTTTTTT.

The J gene is TRBJ2-6, the V gene TRBV6-1, with D maybe TRBD2 (5 bases). Germline V gene lookup returns CDR1 MNHNS and CDR2 SASEGT. Trimming removed 6 bases at V and 1 base at J, with 10 bases between. There are 15 residues in the CDR3. As DNA, the CDR3 is TGTGCCAGCAGAGAAACTAGGTCTGGGGCCAACGTCCTGACTTTC. It is translated as CASRETRSGANVLTF.

CDR3 DNA: TGTGCCAGTAGTATGCAGACAGGGTCCTACGAGCAGTACTTC. This translates into CASSMQTGSYEQYF. The V gene is TRBV19, the J gene TRBJ2-7, with 7 positions matching TRBD1. This CDR3 is built from 14 residues. The germline V gene has CDR1 LNHDA and CDR2 SQIVND (reference sequence). V gave up 3 bases and J gave up 1 base; unmatched junction bases: 3.